A selection of T cell receptor beta chains follows, all from one sample in a study of control samples from healthy donors and cancer patients. Assay: immunoSEQ multiplex PCR; the TCRdb copy retains only in-frame clones and omits some. Here the sample spans about 130,000 clones, 80% to 95% being singletons. Specimen: blood. The source of these receptors is a man aged 35-49 years in good health. CDR3s include the opening cysteine and the closing phenylalanine or tryptophan. Each record gives: clone size, V gene, D gene, J gene, CDR3 protein, CDR3 DNA. A D gene is named only where the DNA matches it firmly. For some rows the clone size is stated as once, few or many, or as a class when expanded; others skip it.

.	TRBV9	.	TRBJ2-7	CASSVGVGFTYEQYF	TGTGCCAGCAGCGTAGGGGTAGGGTTCACCTACGAGCAGTACTTC
.	TRBV19	.	TRBJ1-5	CASNSGSNQPQHF	TGTGCCAGTAACTCAGGTAGCAATCAGCCCCAGCATTTT
.	TRBV3-1/TRBV3-2	.	TRBJ1-2	CASRDRRTHGYTF	TGTGCCAGCAGAGACCGACGGACCCATGGCTACACCTTC
.	TRBV7-3	.	TRBJ2-7	CASSSLSSYEQYF	TGTGCCAGCAGCTCTTTAAGCTCCTACGAGCAGTACTTC
.	TRBV5-1	.	TRBJ1-1	CASSLSSRNTEAFF	TGCGCCAGCAGCTTAAGTTCGAGGAACACTGAAGCTTTCTTT
.	TRBV7-2	.	TRBJ2-5	CASSLVRVETQYF	TGTGCCAGCAGCTTAGTGCGTGTTGAGACCCAGTACTTC
.	TRBV3-1/TRBV3-2	.	TRBJ1-1	CASSLGVGNTEAFF	TGTGCCAGCAGCCTAGGCGTTGGGAACACTGAAGCTTTCTTT
once	TRBV19	TRBD2	TRBJ2-5	CASSPGLEETQYF	TGTGCCAGTAGTCCGGGACTAGAGGAGACCCAGTACTTC
once	TRBV3-1/TRBV3-2	TRBD2	TRBJ2-5	CATSQVNGGAGAEETQYF	TGTGCCACCAGCCAAGTAAACGGGGGGGCGGGGGCGGAAGAGACCCAGTACTTC
.	TRBV4-2	TRBD2	TRBJ2-5	CASSLFSGGQETQYF	TGTGCCAGCAGCCTATTTAGCGGGGGACAAGAGACCCAGTACTTC
.	TRBV3-1/TRBV3-2	TRBD1	TRBJ1-2	CASSSGGYGYTF	TGTGCCAGCAGTTCAGGGGGCTACGGCTACACCTTC
.	TRBV3-1/TRBV3-2	.	TRBJ2-6	CASSQAAGANVLTF	TGTGCCAGCAGCCAAGCCGCTGGGGCCAACGTCCTGACTTTC
.	TRBV10-2	.	TRBJ2-1	CASRKQDYNEQFF	TGCGCCAGCAGGAAACAGGACTACAATGAGCAGTTCTTC
.	TRBV11-3	.	TRBJ1-4	CASSKRSATNEKLFF	TGTGCCAGCAGCAAGAGGAGTGCAACTAATGAAAAACTGTTTTTT
.	TRBV6-4	.	TRBJ1-5	CASSESGASNQPQHF	TGTGCCAGCAGTGAATCAGGGGCTAGCAATCAGCCCCAGCATTTT
.	TRBV5-5	.	TRBJ1-2	CASSLGQGAYGYTF	TGTGCCAGCAGCTTGGGCCAGGGCGCTTATGGCTACACCTTC
.	TRBV9	.	TRBJ1-2	CASSAQPGYGYTF	TGTGCCAGCAGCGCGCAGCCGGGTTATGGCTACACCTTC
once	TRBV30	.	TRBJ2-5	CAWRGYQETQYF	TGTGCCTGGAGGGGTTACCAAGAGACCCAGTACTTC
.	TRBV15	TRBD1	TRBJ2-5	CATSPGDRGEETQYF	TGTGCCACCAGCCCGGGGGACAGGGGGGAAGAGACCCAGTACTTC
once	TRBV7-9	.	TRBJ2-7	CASSPQTGEYEQYF	TGTGCCAGCAGCCCTCAGACAGGCGAATACGAGCAGTACTTC
.	TRBV18	.	TRBJ2-1	CASSPGSTNEQFF	TGTGCCAGCTCACCTGGGTCTACCAATGAGCAGTTCTTC
.	TRBV19	.	TRBJ2-3	CASSIVGGSTDTQYF	TGTGCCAGTAGTATAGTAGGGGGAAGCACAGATACGCAGTATTTT
.	TRBV3-1/TRBV3-2	.	TRBJ2-7	CASSPFDSSYEQYF	TGTGCCAGCAGCCCCTTCGACAGCTCCTACGAGCAGTACTTC
.	TRBV6-1	.	TRBJ2-7	CASSEWLQDYEQYF	TGTGCCAGCAGTGAGTGGTTACAGGACTACGAGCAGTACTTC
.	TRBV6-5	TRBD1	TRBJ2-3	CASSYGQGAGDTQYF	TGTGCCAGCAGTTACGGGCAGGGGGCGGGAGATACGCAGTATTTT
once	TRBV2	.	TRBJ1-5	CASSELTGLSNQPQHF	TGTGCCAGCAGTGAATTAACAGGGTTGAGCAATCAGCCCCAGCATTTT
.	TRBV29-1	TRBD2	TRBJ2-7	CSVEVLAGSSYEQYF	TGCAGCGTTGAAGTGCTAGCGGGGTCCTCCTACGAGCAGTACTTC
once	TRBV2	.	TRBJ2-7	CASSEGDSRYEQYF	TGTGCCAGCAGTGAAGGTGACAGCAGATACGAGCAGTACTTC
.	TRBV30	.	TRBJ1-5	CAWSPKGDQPQHF	TGTGCCTGGAGCCCTAAGGGGGATCAGCCCCAGCATTTT